This T cell receptor beta chain was captured in a study of identical twins. TCRdb re-called the 5' RACE reads through MiXCR, storing one row per CDR3 protein. The table includes 600,000 to 700,000 distinct CDR3 sequences, 21% detected once. The CDR3 spans 19 residues. Germline loops: CDR1 MGHDK, CDR2 SYGVNS. V was shortened by 4 bases and J by 0 bases, with 23 bases between the two germline ends. This sample also appeared in a second study, on T cells expressing NK-cell markers.

The sequenced material came from PBMCs. The chain has TRBV25-1 and TRBJ2-3, with a tentative D call TRBD1 (6 bases). The clonotype comes from a woman under 30 in good health. Here the CDR3 reads CASSGTRIGQRTSTDTQYF. The DNA for the CDR3 is TGTGCCAGCAGTGGTACTCGAATCGGACAGCGTACTAGCACAGATACGCAGTATTTT.